This T cell receptor beta chain was identified during a study of cytomegalovirus exposure and HLA in healthy donors. Looked up from germline, CDR1 is SEHNR and CDR2 is FQNEAQ (reference sequence). V lost 10 bases, J lost 6 bases, and 18 bases lay in between. There are 13 residues in the CDR3. A multiplex PCR was run with 60 Vbeta primers and 13 Jbeta primers. Sequencing used immunoSEQ multiplex PCR; TCRdb keeps in-frame clones, though not all of them. Counted here are about 130,000 clones, approximately 8.7% occurring once; the ten biggest clones make up about 5.5%. The V and J genes are TRBV7-9 and TRBJ1-2; D possibly corresponds to TRBD1 (6 bases). The sample taken for sequencing was PBMCs. This TCR was sampled from a man aged 35-49 years in good health and CMV-seronegative. This chain's CDR3 is CATLRGQMDGYTF. Here the CDR3 DNA reads TGTGCCACCCTGAGGGGACAAATGGATGGCTACACCTTC.